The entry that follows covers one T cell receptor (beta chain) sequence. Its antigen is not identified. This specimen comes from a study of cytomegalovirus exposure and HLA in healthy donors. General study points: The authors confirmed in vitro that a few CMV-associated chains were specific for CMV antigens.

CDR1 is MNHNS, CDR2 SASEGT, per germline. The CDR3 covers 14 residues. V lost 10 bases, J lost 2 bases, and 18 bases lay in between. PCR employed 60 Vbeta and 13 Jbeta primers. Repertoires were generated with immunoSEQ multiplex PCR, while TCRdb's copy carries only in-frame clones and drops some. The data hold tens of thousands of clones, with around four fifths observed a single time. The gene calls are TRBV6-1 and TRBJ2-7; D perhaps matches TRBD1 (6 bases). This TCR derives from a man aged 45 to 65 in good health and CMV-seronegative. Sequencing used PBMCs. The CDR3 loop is CATTTRQDPYEQYF. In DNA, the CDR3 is TGTGCCACCACAACCAGACAGGACCCCTACGAGCAGTACTTC.